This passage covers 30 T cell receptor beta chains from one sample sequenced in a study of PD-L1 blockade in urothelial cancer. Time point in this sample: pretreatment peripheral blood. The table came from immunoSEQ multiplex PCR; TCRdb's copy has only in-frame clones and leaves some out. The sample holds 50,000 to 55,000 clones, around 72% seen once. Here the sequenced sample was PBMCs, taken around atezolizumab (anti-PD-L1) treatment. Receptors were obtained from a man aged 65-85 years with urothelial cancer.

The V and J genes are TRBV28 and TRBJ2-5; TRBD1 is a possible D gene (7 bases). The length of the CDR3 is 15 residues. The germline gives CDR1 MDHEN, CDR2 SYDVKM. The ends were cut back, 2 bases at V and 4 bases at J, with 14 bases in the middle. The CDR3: CASSLGLQGRETQYF. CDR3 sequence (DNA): TGTGCCAGCAGTTTAGGACTACAGGGGAGAGAGACCCAGTACTTC.

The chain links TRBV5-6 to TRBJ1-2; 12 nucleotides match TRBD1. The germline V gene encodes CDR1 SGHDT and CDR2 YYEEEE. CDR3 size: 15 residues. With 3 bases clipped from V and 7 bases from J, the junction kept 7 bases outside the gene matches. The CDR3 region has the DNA TGTGCCAGCAGCTGGGGGACAGGGGGCTTGGGTGGCTACACCTTC. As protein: CASSWGTGGLGGYTF.

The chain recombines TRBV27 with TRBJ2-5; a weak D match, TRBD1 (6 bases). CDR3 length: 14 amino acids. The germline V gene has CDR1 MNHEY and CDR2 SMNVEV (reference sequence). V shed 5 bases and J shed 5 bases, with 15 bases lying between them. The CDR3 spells CASSHRDTRETQYF. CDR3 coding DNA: TGTGCCAGCAGTCACCGGGACACGCGGGAGACCCAGTACTTC.

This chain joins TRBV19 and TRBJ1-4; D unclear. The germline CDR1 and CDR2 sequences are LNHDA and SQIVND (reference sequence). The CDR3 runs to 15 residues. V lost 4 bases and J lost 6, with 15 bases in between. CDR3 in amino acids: CASSKLGGNDEKLFF. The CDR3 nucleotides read TGTGCCAGTAGTAAGCTGGGAGGGAACGATGAAAAACTGTTTTTT.

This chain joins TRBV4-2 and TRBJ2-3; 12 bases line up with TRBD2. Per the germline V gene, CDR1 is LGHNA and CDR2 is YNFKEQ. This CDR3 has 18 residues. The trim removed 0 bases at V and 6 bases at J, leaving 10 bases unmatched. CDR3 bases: TGTGCCAGCAGCCAAGATAAGGGGACTAGCGGGCCGATCGATACGCAGTATTTT. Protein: CASSQDKGTSGPIDTQYF.

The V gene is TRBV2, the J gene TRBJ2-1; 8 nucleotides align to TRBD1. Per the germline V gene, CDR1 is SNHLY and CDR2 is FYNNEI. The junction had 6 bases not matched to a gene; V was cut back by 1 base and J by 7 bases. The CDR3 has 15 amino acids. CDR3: CASSEVAGGKNEQFF. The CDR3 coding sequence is TGTGCCAGCAGTGAAGTTGCAGGGGGCAAGAATGAGCAGTTCTTC. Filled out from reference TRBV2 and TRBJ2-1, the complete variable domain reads EPEVTQTPSHQVTQMGQEVILRCVPISNHLYFYWYRQILGQKVEFLVSFYNNEISEKSEIFDDQFSVERPDGSNFTLKIRSTKLEDSAMYFCASSEVAGGKNEQFFGPGTRLTVL.

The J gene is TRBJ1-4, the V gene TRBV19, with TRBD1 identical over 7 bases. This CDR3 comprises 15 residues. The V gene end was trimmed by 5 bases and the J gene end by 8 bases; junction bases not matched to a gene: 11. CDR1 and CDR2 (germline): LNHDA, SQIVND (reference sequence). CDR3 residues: CASSGRQGGPEKLFF. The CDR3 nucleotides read TGTGCCAGTAGTGGTCGACAGGGTGGCCCCGAAAAACTGTTTTTT. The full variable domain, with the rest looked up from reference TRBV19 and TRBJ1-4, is DGGITQSPKYLFRKEGQNVTLSCEQNLNHDAMYWYRQDPGQGLRLIYYSQIVNDFQKGDIAEGYSVSREKKESFPLTVTSAQKNPTAFYLCASSGRQGGPEKLFFGSGTQLSVL.

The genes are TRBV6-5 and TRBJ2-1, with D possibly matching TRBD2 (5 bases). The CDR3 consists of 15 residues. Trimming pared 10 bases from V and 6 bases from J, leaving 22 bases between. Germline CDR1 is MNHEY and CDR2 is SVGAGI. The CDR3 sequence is CATGRGGRESNEQFF. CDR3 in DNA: TGTGCCACCGGTCGGGGTGGAAGAGAAAGCAATGAGCAGTTCTTC.

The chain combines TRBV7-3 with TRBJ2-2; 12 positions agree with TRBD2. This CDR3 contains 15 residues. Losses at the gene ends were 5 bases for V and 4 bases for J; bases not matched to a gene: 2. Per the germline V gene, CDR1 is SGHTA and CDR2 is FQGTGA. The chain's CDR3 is CASSLGLAGTGELFF. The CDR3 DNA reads TGTGCCAGCAGCCTGGGACTAGCGGGCACCGGGGAGCTGTTTTTT.

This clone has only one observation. The CDR3 protein is CASSTGQSYNQPQHF. For the CDR3, the DNA is TGTGCCAGCTCGACGGGACAGAGTTACAATCAGCCCCAGCATTTT. The chain combines TRBV6-1 with TRBJ1-5, with TRBD1 matching over 7 bases. The CDR3 has 15 amino acids. From germline, CDR1 is MNHNS and CDR2 SASEGT. J was trimmed by 3 bases and V by 8 bases; bases with no gene match: 10.

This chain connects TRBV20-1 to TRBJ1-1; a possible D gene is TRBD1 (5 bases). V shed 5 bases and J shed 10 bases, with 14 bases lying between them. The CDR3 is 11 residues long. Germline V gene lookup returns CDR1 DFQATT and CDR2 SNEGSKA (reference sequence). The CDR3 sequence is CSAQTGGGAFF. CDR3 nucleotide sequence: TGCAGTGCTCAGACGGGGGGGGGAGCTTTCTTT.

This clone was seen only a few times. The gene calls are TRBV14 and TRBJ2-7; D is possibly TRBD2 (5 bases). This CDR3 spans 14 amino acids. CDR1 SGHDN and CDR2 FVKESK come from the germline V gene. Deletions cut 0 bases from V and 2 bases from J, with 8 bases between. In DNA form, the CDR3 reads TGTGCCAGCAGCCAAGAATTCGGGGCCTACGAGCAGTACTTC. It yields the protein CASSQEFGAYEQYF.

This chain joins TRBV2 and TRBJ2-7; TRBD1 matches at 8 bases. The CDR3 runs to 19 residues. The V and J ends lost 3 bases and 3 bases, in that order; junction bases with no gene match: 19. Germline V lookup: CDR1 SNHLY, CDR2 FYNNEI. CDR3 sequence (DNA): TGTGCCAGCAGTGACCTTGACGTGGGGTTCACAGGGGGGCACTACGAGCAGTACTTC. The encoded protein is CASSDLDVGFTGGHYEQYF.

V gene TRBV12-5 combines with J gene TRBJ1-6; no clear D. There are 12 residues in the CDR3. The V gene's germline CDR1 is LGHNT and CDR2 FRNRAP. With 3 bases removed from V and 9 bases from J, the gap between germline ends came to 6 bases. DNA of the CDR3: TGTGCTAGTGGTTTTTGGGCTTCACCCCTCCACTTT. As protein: CASGFWASPLHF.

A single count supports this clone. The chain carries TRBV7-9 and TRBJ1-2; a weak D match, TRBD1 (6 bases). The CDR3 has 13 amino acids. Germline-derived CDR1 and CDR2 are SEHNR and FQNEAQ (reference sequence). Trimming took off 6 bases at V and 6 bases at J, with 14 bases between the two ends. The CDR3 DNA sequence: TGTGCCAGCAGTAGTACACAGGGACATGGCTACACCTTC. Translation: CASSSTQGHGYTF.

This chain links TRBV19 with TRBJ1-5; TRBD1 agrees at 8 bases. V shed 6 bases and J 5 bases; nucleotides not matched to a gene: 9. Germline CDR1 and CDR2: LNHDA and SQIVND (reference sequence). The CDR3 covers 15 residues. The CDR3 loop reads CASSLFSGGDQPQHF. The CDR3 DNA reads TGTGCCAGTAGCCTCTTTTCAGGGGGCGATCAGCCCCAGCATTTT.

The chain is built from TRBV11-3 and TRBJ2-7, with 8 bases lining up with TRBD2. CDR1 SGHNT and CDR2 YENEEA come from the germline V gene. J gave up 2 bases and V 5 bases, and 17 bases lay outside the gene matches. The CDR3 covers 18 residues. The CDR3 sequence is CASSRIGPWAGGPYEQYF. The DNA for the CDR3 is TGTGCCAGCAGCCGAATAGGCCCCTGGGCGGGAGGCCCCTACGAGCAGTACTTC.

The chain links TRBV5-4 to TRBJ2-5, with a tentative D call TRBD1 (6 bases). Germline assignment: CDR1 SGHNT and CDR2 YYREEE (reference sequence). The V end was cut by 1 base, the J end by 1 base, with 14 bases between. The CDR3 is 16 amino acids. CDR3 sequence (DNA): TGTGCCAGCAGCTTGTTGGTACCGACAGGCCAAGAGACCCAGTACTTC. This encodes CASSLLVPTGQETQYF.

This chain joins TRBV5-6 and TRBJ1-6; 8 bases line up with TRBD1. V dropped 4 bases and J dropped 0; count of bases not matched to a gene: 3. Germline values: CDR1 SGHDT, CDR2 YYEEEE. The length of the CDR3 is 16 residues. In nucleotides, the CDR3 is TGTGCCAGCAGCGGGACAGGCAGCTCCTATAATTCACCCCTCCACTTT. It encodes CASSGTGSSYNSPLHF.

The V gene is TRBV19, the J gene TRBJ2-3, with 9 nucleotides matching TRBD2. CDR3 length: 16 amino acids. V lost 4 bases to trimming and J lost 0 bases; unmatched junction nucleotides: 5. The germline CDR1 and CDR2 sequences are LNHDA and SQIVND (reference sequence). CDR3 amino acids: CASSRGTSYSTDTQYF. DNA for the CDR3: TGTGCCAGTAGTAGAGGGACTAGCTATAGCACAGATACGCAGTATTTT. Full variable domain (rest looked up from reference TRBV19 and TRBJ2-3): DGGITQSPKYLFRKEGQNVTLSCEQNLNHDAMYWYRQDPGQGLRLIYYSQIVNDFQKGDIAEGYSVSREKKESFPLTVTSAQKNPTAFYLCASSRGTSYSTDTQYFGPGTRLTVL.

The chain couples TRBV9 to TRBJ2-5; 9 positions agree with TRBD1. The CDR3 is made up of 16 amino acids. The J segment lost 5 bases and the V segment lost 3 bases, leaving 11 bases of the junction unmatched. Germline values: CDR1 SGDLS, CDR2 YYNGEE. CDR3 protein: CASSAQTGGRWETQYF. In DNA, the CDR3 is TGTGCCAGCAGCGCTCAGACAGGGGGACGATGGGAGACCCAGTACTTC.

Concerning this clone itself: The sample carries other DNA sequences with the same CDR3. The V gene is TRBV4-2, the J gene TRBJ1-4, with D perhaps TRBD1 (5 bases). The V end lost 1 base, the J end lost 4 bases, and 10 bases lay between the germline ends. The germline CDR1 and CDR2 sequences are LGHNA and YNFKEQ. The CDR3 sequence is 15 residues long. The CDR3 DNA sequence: TGTGCCAGCAGCCAAGTTGCAGGGCGTAATGAAAAACTGTTTTTT. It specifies CASSQVAGRNEKLFF.

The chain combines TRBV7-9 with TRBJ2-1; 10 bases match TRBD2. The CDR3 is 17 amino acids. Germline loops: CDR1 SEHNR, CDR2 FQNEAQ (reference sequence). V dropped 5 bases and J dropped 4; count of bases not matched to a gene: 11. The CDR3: CASSPPPRTSGYNEQFF. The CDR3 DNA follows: TGTGCCAGCAGCCCCCCTCCCCGGACTAGCGGTTACAATGAGCAGTTCTTC.

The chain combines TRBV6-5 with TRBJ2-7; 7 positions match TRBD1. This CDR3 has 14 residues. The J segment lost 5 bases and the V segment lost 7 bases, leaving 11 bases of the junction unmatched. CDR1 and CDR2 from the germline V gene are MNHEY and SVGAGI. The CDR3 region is CASTPPGQPDEQYF. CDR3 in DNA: TGTGCCAGCACACCACCGGGACAGCCTGACGAGCAGTACTTC.

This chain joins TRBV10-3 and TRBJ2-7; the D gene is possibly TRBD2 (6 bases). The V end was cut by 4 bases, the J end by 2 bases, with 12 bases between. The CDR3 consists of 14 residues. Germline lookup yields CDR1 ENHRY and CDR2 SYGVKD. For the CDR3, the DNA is TGTGCCATCAGTGGCCGGGACTCACCCTACGAGCAGTACTTC. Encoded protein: CAISGRDSPYEQYF.

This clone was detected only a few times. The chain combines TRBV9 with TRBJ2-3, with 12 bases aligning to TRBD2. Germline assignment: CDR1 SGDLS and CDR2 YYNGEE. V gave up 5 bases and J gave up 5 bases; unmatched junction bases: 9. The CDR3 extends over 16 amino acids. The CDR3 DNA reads TGTGCCAGCAGTCTCCGGACTAGCGGGGTGGGAGATACGCAGTATTTT. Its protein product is CASSLRTSGVGDTQYF.

CDR3 sequence reads: CASSRIAGGIPYEQYF. DNA of the CDR3: TGTGCCAGCAGCCGGATAGCGGGGGGGATTCCCTACGAGCAGTACTTC. V usage is TRBV7-2 and J usage is TRBJ2-7, with 11 nucleotides matching TRBD2. The CDR3 contains 16 residues. V lost 5 bases, J lost 2 bases, and 8 bases stayed unmatched. Per the germline V gene, CDR1 is SGHTA and CDR2 is FQGNSA.

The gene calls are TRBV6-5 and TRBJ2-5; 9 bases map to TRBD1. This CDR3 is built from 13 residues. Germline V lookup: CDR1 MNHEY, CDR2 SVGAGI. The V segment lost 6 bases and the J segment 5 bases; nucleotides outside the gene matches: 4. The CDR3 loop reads CASSTGGWETQYF. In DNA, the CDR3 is TGTGCCAGCAGCACAGGGGGCTGGGAGACCCAGTACTTC.

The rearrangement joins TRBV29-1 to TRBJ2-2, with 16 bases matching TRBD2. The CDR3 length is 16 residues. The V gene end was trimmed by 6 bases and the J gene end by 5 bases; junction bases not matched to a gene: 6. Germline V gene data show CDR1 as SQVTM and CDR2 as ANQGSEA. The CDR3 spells CSVGTSGGVRTGELFF. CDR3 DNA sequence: TGCAGCGTAGGGACTAGCGGGGGGGTTCGGACCGGGGAGCTGTTTTTT.

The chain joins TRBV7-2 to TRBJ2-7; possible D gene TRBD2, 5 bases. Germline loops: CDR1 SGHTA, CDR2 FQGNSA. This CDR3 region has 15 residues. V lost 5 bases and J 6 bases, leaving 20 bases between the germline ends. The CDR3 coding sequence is TGTGCCAGCAGCCCAGGTCCGGGAATGCCCCTCGAGCAGTACTTC. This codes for CASSPGPGMPLEQYF.